These T cell receptor beta chains were read from a single sample in a study of identifying expanded T cells in peripheral blood. The assay was immunoSEQ multiplex PCR, and TCRdb's table has in-frame clones only and misses some. The sample records approximately 100,000 clones, around nine tenths being singletons. Material for sequencing was blood. Source of these receptors: a person aged 18 to 75 in good health. Each CDR3 is given with its conserved first and last residue. Each record gives: J gene, D gene, clone size, V gene, CDR3 DNA, CDR3 protein. The D gene is left open where the match is weak. Clone size appears in some rows only: once, few, many, or a class for an expanded clone.

J gene: TRBJ2-2; D gene: .; clone size: .; V gene: TRBV5-1; CDR3 DNA: TGCGCCAGCAGCGCTGACGGTCCTACGGGGGAGCTGTTTTTT; CDR3 protein: CASSADGPTGELFF
J gene: TRBJ2-2; D gene: .; clone size: .; V gene: TRBV4-3; CDR3 DNA: TGCGCCAGCAGCCAATCCCGGGGAAGGAACACCGGGGAGCTGTTTTTT; CDR3 protein: CASSQSRGRNTGELFF
J gene: TRBJ2-3; D gene: .; clone size: .; V gene: TRBV5-6; CDR3 DNA: TGTGCCAGCAGCTTCGAGCGGGACACAGGGGACAACACAGATACGCAGTATTTT; CDR3 protein: CASSFERDTGDNTDTQYF
J gene: TRBJ1-1; D gene: .; clone size: .; V gene: TRBV7-9; CDR3 DNA: TGTGCCAGCAGCGGAACGGACAGTCTGAACACTGAAGCTTTCTTT; CDR3 protein: CASSGTDSLNTEAFF
J gene: TRBJ2-1; D gene: TRBD1; clone size: .; V gene: TRBV11-3; CDR3 DNA: TGTGCCAGCAGCCGGACAGGGACCTACAATGAGCAGTTCTTC; CDR3 protein: CASSRTGTYNEQFF
J gene: TRBJ2-3; D gene: TRBD2; clone size: once; V gene: TRBV2; CDR3 DNA: TGTGCCAGCAGTGAGGGTACCGGGGGGGGCCCAGATACGCAGTATTTT; CDR3 protein: CASSEGTGGGPDTQYF
J gene: TRBJ2-2; D gene: .; clone size: .; V gene: TRBV18; CDR3 DNA: TGTGCCAGCTCCCCCGGCGGGGGCTCAGCCGGGGAGCTGTTTTTT; CDR3 protein: CASSPGGGSAGELFF
J gene: TRBJ2-7; D gene: .; clone size: .; V gene: TRBV11-2; CDR3 DNA: TGTGCCAGCAGCCCAGGGACACCCGGCGAGCAGTACTTC; CDR3 protein: CASSPGTPGEQYF
J gene: TRBJ1-2; D gene: TRBD1; clone size: .; V gene: TRBV4-1; CDR3 DNA: TGCGCCAGCAGCGAAGAAAAGACAGGGGTGGTAGGTGGCTACACCTTC; CDR3 protein: CASSEEKTGVVGGYTF
J gene: TRBJ2-5; D gene: .; clone size: .; V gene: TRBV5-4; CDR3 DNA: TGTGCCAGCAGCTTGGCTGGGGATCAAGAGACCCAGTACTTC; CDR3 protein: CASSLAGDQETQYF
J gene: TRBJ2-3; D gene: TRBD1; clone size: .; V gene: TRBV5-1; CDR3 DNA: TGCGCCAGCAGCTTGGGATCGACAGGGACAGATACGCAGTATTTT; CDR3 protein: CASSLGSTGTDTQYF
J gene: TRBJ1-1; D gene: .; clone size: .; V gene: TRBV5-5; CDR3 DNA: TGTGCCAGCAGCCATAACACTGAAGCTTTCTTT; CDR3 protein: CASSHNTEAFF
J gene: TRBJ2-4; D gene: .; clone size: .; V gene: TRBV13; CDR3 DNA: TGTGCCAGCAGTTCAACAGGGTCGGCGGCCAAAAACATTCAGTACTTC; CDR3 protein: CASSSTGSAAKNIQYF
J gene: TRBJ2-5; D gene: .; clone size: .; V gene: TRBV28; CDR3 DNA: TGTGCCAGCAGTTTATTAGGGGGGGGCAGACAAGAGACCCAGTACTTC; CDR3 protein: CASSLLGGGRQETQYF
J gene: TRBJ2-3; D gene: TRBD2; clone size: .; V gene: TRBV5-6; CDR3 DNA: TGTGCCAGCAGCTTGGTGCGGAAGTTTACTAGCGGGCGCACAGATACGCAGTATTTT; CDR3 protein: CASSLVRKFTSGRTDTQYF
J gene: TRBJ2-1; D gene: .; clone size: few; V gene: TRBV2; CDR3 DNA: TGTGCCAGCAGTGTTGGAGAACAGAGGAGGTTCTTC; CDR3 protein: CASSVGEQRRFF
J gene: TRBJ1-5; D gene: TRBD1; clone size: .; V gene: TRBV15; CDR3 DNA: TGTGCCACCAGCCGGGGGACAGGGGGCGGTGATCAGCCCCAGCATTTT; CDR3 protein: CATSRGTGGGDQPQHF
J gene: TRBJ2-5; D gene: .; clone size: .; V gene: TRBV7-7; CDR3 DNA: TGTGCCAGCAGCTTAGCAGATCAAGAGACCCAGTACTTC; CDR3 protein: CASSLADQETQYF
J gene: TRBJ2-6; D gene: .; clone size: .; V gene: TRBV4-2; CDR3 DNA: TGTGCCAGCAGCAACCAGGACTCGAGCTCTGGGGCCAACGTCCTGACTTTC; CDR3 protein: CASSNQDSSSGANVLTF
J gene: TRBJ1-1; D gene: .; clone size: few; V gene: TRBV28; CDR3 DNA: TGTGCCAGCAGCCTCAGCGGGGGGAACACTGAAGCTTTCTTT; CDR3 protein: CASSLSGGNTEAFF
J gene: TRBJ1-6; D gene: .; clone size: .; V gene: TRBV5-6; CDR3 DNA: TGTGCCAGCAGCTTGAGGGTCCCGAGCTCCTATAATTCACCCCTCCACTTT; CDR3 protein: CASSLRVPSSYNSPLHF
J gene: TRBJ1-2; D gene: .; clone size: once; V gene: TRBV5-6; CDR3 DNA: TGTGCCAGCAGCTTGACAGTTAACTATGGCTACACCTTC; CDR3 protein: CASSLTVNYGYTF
J gene: TRBJ2-7; D gene: .; clone size: .; V gene: TRBV6-1; CDR3 DNA: TGTGCCAGCAGTGAAATGGGCAGGGTGGTGTACGAGCAGTACTTC; CDR3 protein: CASSEMGRVVYEQYF
J gene: TRBJ1-4; D gene: .; clone size: .; V gene: TRBV5-1; CDR3 DNA: TGCGCCAGCAGCCCGGTTGCAACTAATGAAAAACTGTTTTTT; CDR3 protein: CASSPVATNEKLFF
J gene: TRBJ1-1; D gene: TRBD1; clone size: .; V gene: TRBV4-3; CDR3 DNA: TGCGCCAGCAGCCAAGCCCTCGACAGGGGACCGAACACTGAAGCTTTCTTT; CDR3 protein: CASSQALDRGPNTEAFF
J gene: TRBJ2-3; D gene: .; clone size: .; V gene: TRBV13; CDR3 DNA: TGTGCCAGCAGCCCTCTGGGGCCTAGCACAGATACGCAGTATTTT; CDR3 protein: CASSPLGPSTDTQYF
J gene: TRBJ2-7; D gene: .; clone size: .; V gene: TRBV4-3; CDR3 DNA: TGCGCCAGCAGCCTTACCGGGACTCGGGCCGAGCAGTACTTC; CDR3 protein: CASSLTGTRAEQYF
J gene: TRBJ2-1; D gene: TRBD2; clone size: .; V gene: TRBV4-3; CDR3 DNA: TGCGCCAGCAGCCAAGATGGGGGACTAGCCTCCTTCGATGAGCAGTTCTTC; CDR3 protein: CASSQDGGLASFDEQFF
J gene: TRBJ1-1; D gene: .; clone size: .; V gene: TRBV15; CDR3 DNA: TGTGCCACCAGCAGAGATAGGGGTAGTGGGGGAGGAAGGAAAGCTTTCTTT; CDR3 protein: CATSRDRGSGGGRKAFF
J gene: TRBJ1-1; D gene: .; clone size: .; V gene: TRBV5-4; CDR3 DNA: TGTGCCAGCAGCTTCCAGAAGGCGAACACTGAAGCTTTCTTT; CDR3 protein: CASSFQKANTEAFF
J gene: TRBJ2-5; D gene: .; clone size: .; V gene: TRBV7-6; CDR3 DNA: TGTGCCAGCAGCGAACGACAGAGATCCGAGACCCAGTACTTC; CDR3 protein: CASSERQRSETQYF
J gene: TRBJ1-6; D gene: .; clone size: .; V gene: TRBV6-5; CDR3 DNA: TGTGCCAGCATTCAGGGGTCTGGTTCACCCCTCCACTTT; CDR3 protein: CASIQGSGSPLHF
J gene: TRBJ1-4; D gene: .; clone size: .; V gene: TRBV5-6; CDR3 DNA: TGTGCCAGCAGCCTCCCGGGGGCGCGGGATGAAAAACTGTTTTTT; CDR3 protein: CASSLPGARDEKLFF
J gene: TRBJ2-3; D gene: .; clone size: .; V gene: TRBV11-3; CDR3 DNA: TGTGCCAGCAGCAGGGGTCAAGATACGCAGTATTTT; CDR3 protein: CASSRGQDTQYF
J gene: TRBJ2-2; D gene: .; clone size: few; V gene: TRBV6-4; CDR3 DNA: TGTGCCAGCAGTGGGACTAACACCGGGGAGCTGTTTTTT; CDR3 protein: CASSGTNTGELFF
J gene: TRBJ2-7; D gene: TRBD1; clone size: .; V gene: TRBV6-6; CDR3 DNA: TGTGCCAGCAGTACCGGGACAGGGATGTTGGTGTACGAGCAGTACTTC; CDR3 protein: CASSTGTGMLVYEQYF
J gene: TRBJ1-2; D gene: TRBD1; clone size: .; V gene: TRBV7-8; CDR3 DNA: TGTGCCAGCAGCTTATCGGGACAGGGGGACGGCTACACCTTC; CDR3 protein: CASSLSGQGDGYTF
J gene: TRBJ2-7; D gene: .; clone size: once; V gene: TRBV19; CDR3 DNA: TGTGCCAGCCAACCCCCTACCTACGAGCAGTACTTC; CDR3 protein: CASQPPTYEQYF
J gene: TRBJ2-5; D gene: TRBD2; clone size: .; V gene: TRBV5-1; CDR3 DNA: TGCGCCAGCAGCTTGGAGCTAGCGGGATCTGGGGGGGAGACCCAGTACTTC; CDR3 protein: CASSLELAGSGGETQYF
J gene: TRBJ2-2; D gene: .; clone size: .; V gene: TRBV7-2; CDR3 DNA: TGTGCCAGCAGCTTACGGGTCGGGGAGCTGTTTTTT; CDR3 protein: CASSLRVGELFF
J gene: TRBJ2-7; D gene: TRBD1; clone size: once; V gene: TRBV6-5; CDR3 DNA: TGTGCCAGCAGGGGTCGAGACAGGGGTTACGAGCAGTACTTC; CDR3 protein: CASRGRDRGYEQYF
J gene: TRBJ1-2; D gene: .; clone size: .; V gene: TRBV27; CDR3 DNA: TGTGCCAGCAGTCCTACCGGGGGGATGTTGGCTGGCTACACCTTC; CDR3 protein: CASSPTGGMLAGYTF
J gene: TRBJ2-3; D gene: .; clone size: once; V gene: TRBV4-2; CDR3 DNA: TGTGCCAGCAGCTCTCGACAGCACACAGATACGCAGTATTTT; CDR3 protein: CASSSRQHTDTQYF
J gene: TRBJ1-3; D gene: TRBD1; clone size: .; V gene: TRBV6-6; CDR3 DNA: TGTGCCAGCAGTTACGGACAGGACTCTGGAAACACCATATATTTT; CDR3 protein: CASSYGQDSGNTIYF
J gene: TRBJ1-1; D gene: TRBD1; clone size: .; V gene: TRBV10-3; CDR3 DNA: TGTGCCATCAGTGAGCCCCATTATAAGGGACAGGGAGGCACTGAAGCTTTCTTT; CDR3 protein: CAISEPHYKGQGGTEAFF
J gene: TRBJ2-5; D gene: .; clone size: .; V gene: TRBV6-5; CDR3 DNA: TGTGCCTCCGCTATGCGGTCCCAAGAGACCCAGTACTTC; CDR3 protein: CASAMRSQETQYF
J gene: TRBJ1-5; D gene: TRBD1; clone size: .; V gene: TRBV28; CDR3 DNA: TGTGCCAGCACGCAACCCAGGGGGGCTGGTCAGCCCCAGCATTTT; CDR3 protein: CASTQPRGAGQPQHF
J gene: TRBJ1-1; D gene: .; clone size: .; V gene: TRBV21-1; CDR3 DNA: TGTGCCAGCAGCAAAGGTCCTCGGGACAAATCGCCCAATAACACTGAAGCTTTCTTT; CDR3 protein: CASSKGPRDKSPNNTEAFF
J gene: TRBJ2-5; D gene: .; clone size: once; V gene: TRBV6-6; CDR3 DNA: TGTGCCAGCAGCCCCCCAGGGGCGGAGACCCAGTACTTC; CDR3 protein: CASSPPGAETQYF
J gene: TRBJ2-2; D gene: .; clone size: .; V gene: TRBV11-2; CDR3 DNA: TGTGCCAGCACTACCCATAGGGGCGTCGTCAACACCGGGGAGCTGTTTTTT; CDR3 protein: CASTTHRGVVNTGELFF
J gene: TRBJ1-3; D gene: TRBD1; clone size: .; V gene: TRBV27; CDR3 DNA: TGTGCCAGCAGTCCCGAGGTGACAGGGGAGTGGGTAACTGGAAACACCATATATTTT; CDR3 protein: CASSPEVTGEWVTGNTIYF
J gene: TRBJ2-3; D gene: .; clone size: .; V gene: TRBV2; CDR3 DNA: TGTGCCAGCAGTCCCGTGGGGTTCGCAGATACGCAGTATTTT; CDR3 protein: CASSPVGFADTQYF
J gene: TRBJ1-1; D gene: .; clone size: .; V gene: TRBV2; CDR3 DNA: TGTGCCAGCAGTGAGCCAGGGAAGGCTGAAGCTTTCTTT; CDR3 protein: CASSEPGKAEAFF
J gene: TRBJ1-6; D gene: .; clone size: .; V gene: TRBV18; CDR3 DNA: TGTGCCAGCTCACCCGGGTTCGGGGATAATTCACCCCTCCACTTT; CDR3 protein: CASSPGFGDNSPLHF
J gene: TRBJ2-7; D gene: .; clone size: .; V gene: TRBV19; CDR3 DNA: TGTGCCAGTAGTATTCTCTTGGCGAGGCCTTTCTACGAGCAGTACTTC; CDR3 protein: CASSILLARPFYEQYF
J gene: TRBJ2-1; D gene: .; clone size: .; V gene: TRBV29-1; CDR3 DNA: TGCAGCGTTGAGGGGAAATTCTTC; CDR3 protein: CSVEGKFF
J gene: TRBJ2-2; D gene: .; clone size: .; V gene: TRBV19; CDR3 DNA: TGTGCCAGTAGCCCTGACAGGATCACCGGGGAGCTGTTTTTT; CDR3 protein: CASSPDRITGELFF
J gene: TRBJ1-3; D gene: .; clone size: .; V gene: TRBV4-1; CDR3 DNA: TGCGCCAGCAGCCAAGATGGGGAGGCGGGAAACACCATATATTTT; CDR3 protein: CASSQDGEAGNTIYF
J gene: TRBJ2-1; D gene: TRBD1; clone size: once; V gene: TRBV27; CDR3 DNA: TGTGCCAGTGCAGTGGGACAGGTGATATCGAATGAGCAGTTCTTC; CDR3 protein: CASAVGQVISNEQFF